This passage covers 3 T cell receptor beta chains from one sample sequenced in a study of regulatory T cells in long-lasting Graves disease. Investigators prepared the TCR beta libraries by applying iRepertoire HTBI primers and Arm-PCR of CDR3 regions. TCRdb recomputed calls from the multiplex PCR reads with MiXCR, one row per CDR3 protein. Here the sample spans hundreds of thousands of distinct CDR3 sequences, around 20% being singletons. Regarding time point: persistent/refractory GD, antithyroid drugs over 5 years with positive TRAb. The TCR library was made from RNA extracted from PBMCs. The sample in question was peripheral blood mononuclear cells (PBMCs), obtained when the disease was refractory, from a patient treated with antithyroid drugs. These receptors were taken from a female donor with Graves disease.

In this sample, this clonotype turned up a few times. The gene calls are TRBV3-1 and TRBJ1-2, with D unclear. The V gene's germline CDR1 is LGHDT and CDR2 YNNKEL (reference sequence). Trimming cost V 0 bases and J 8 bases, with 10 bases left between them. This CDR3 comprises 13 residues. The CDR3 region has the DNA TGTGCCAGCAGCCAAGAGTTGCAGAACGGCTACACCTTC. Translating it yields CASSQELQNGYTF.

This clonotype was seen a handful of times. The chain joins TRBV6-1 to TRBJ1-5; possible D gene TRBD1, 6 bases. The CDR3 contains 17 residues. Germline-derived CDR1 and CDR2 are MNHNS and SASEGT. V lost 5 bases to trimming and J lost 0 bases, with 17 bases between them. The CDR3: CASSKRTERYSNQPQHF. CDR3 DNA sequence: TGTGCCAGCAGTAAACGGACAGAACGATATAGCAATCAGCCCCAGCATTTT.

The V gene is TRBV27, the J gene TRBJ2-2, with D hard to call. CDR3 length: 15 amino acids. From germline, CDR1 is MNHEY and CDR2 SMNVEV (reference sequence). V was clipped by 2 bases and J by 5 bases, with 12 bases between them. CDR3 sequence (DNA): TGTGCCAGCAGTTTAAGCCAGATTGGAACCGGGGAGCTGTTTTTT. Translated: CASSLSQIGTGELFF.